This entry features one T cell receptor beta chain sequence. It was with a sample-barcoded 5' primer and a J-beta primer mix that a second PCR of roughly 7 to 12 cycles was run. TCRdb reprocessed the 5' RACE reads via MiXCR and lists one record per CDR3 protein. The data contain about 1.8 million distinct CDR3 sequences, roughly 50% of them singletons. This sample stems from a study of blood T cells in healthy people across ages. Losses at the gene ends were 6 bases for V and 11 bases for J; bases not matched to a gene: 13. Germline assignment: CDR1 KGHDR and CDR2 SFDVKD. The CDR3 is 14 residues long. The donors, all healthy, were Caucasians living in Russia, aged about 6 to 95.

Source material: blood. The TCR was taken from a woman in her forties in good health. The genes are TRBV24-1 and TRBJ2-5, with 8 nucleotides matching TRBD2. The CDR3 protein is CATSPRPGGEGQYF. CDR3 sequence (DNA): TGTGCCACCAGTCCGCGGCCGGGGGGGGAAGGGCAGTACTTC.